The 22 T cell receptor beta chains below come from one sample, sequenced in a study of T cell repertoires in ileal Crohn's disease. Stated time point: neoterminal ileum biopsy at postoperative endoscopy, about 6 months after surgery. Using immunoSEQ multiplex PCR, the repertoire was profiled, and TCRdb retains in-frame clones only, with some absent. The sample shows 15,000 or so clones, around 78% of them seen only once. Sequencing was carried out using ileal tissue. The receptor set was obtained from an adult with Crohn's disease.

This clone came up once. This sequence joins TRBV2 and TRBJ1-3; D is uncertain. This CDR3 has 13 residues. Germline V gene sequence: CDR1 SNHLY, CDR2 FYNNEI. V shed 6 bases and J shed 1 base, with 7 bases lying between them. Written as DNA, the CDR3 is TGTGCCAGCAGGAGCTTTTCTGGAAACACCATATATTTT. Amino acid sequence: CASRSFSGNTIYF.

This sequence joins TRBV28 and TRBJ2-6; D is tentatively TRBD1 or TRBD2 (5 bases each). The CDR3 runs to 18 residues. V was clipped by 6 bases and J by 0 bases, with 18 bases between them. Looked up from germline, CDR1 is MDHEN and CDR2 is SYDVKM. The CDR3 reads CASRGAGTLISGANVLTF. CDR3 sequence (DNA): TGTGCCAGCAGGGGCGCCGGGACGTTGATCTCTGGGGCCAACGTCCTGACTTTC. The whole variable domain, filled in from reference TRBV28 and TRBJ2-6, reads DVKVTQSSRYLVKRTGEKVFLECVQDMDHENMFWYRQDPGLGLRLIYFSYDVKMKEKGDIPEGYSVSREKKERFSLILESASTNQTSMYLCASRGAGTLISGANVLTFGAGSRLTVL.

CDR3 amino acids: CASSRNRGGAEKLFF. DNA for the CDR3: TGCGCCAGCAGCAGAAACAGGGGAGGCGCGGAAAAACTGTTTTTT. This chain joins TRBV5-1 and TRBJ1-4; TRBD1 matches at 7 bases. CDR3 length equals 15 residues. Germline assignment: CDR1 SGHRS and CDR2 YFSETQ. With 4 bases clipped from V and 8 bases from J, the junction kept 11 bases outside the gene matches.

This chain links TRBV14 with TRBJ2-7; perhaps TRBD2 as D (5 bases). The germline V gene has CDR1 SGHDN and CDR2 FVKESK. CDR3 length: 15 amino acids. V was clipped by 1 base and J by 2 bases, with 12 bases between them. The CDR3 loop is CASSQGTPAAYEQYF. The CDR3 DNA sequence: TGTGCCAGCAGCCAAGGGACTCCCGCGGCCTACGAGCAGTACTTC. Full variable domain (rest looked up from reference TRBV14 and TRBJ2-7): EAGVTQFPSHSVIEKGQTVTLRCDPISGHDNLYWYRRVMGKEIKFLLHFVKESKQDESGMPNNRFLAERTGGTYSTLKVQPAELEDSGVYFCASSQGTPAAYEQYFGPGTRLTVT.

The chain carries TRBV28 and TRBJ1-2; tentatively, D is TRBD1 (5 bases). V was pared by 3 bases and J by 8 bases, with 13 bases between. CDR3 size: 13 residues. The V gene's germline CDR1 is MDHEN and CDR2 SYDVKM. CDR3 sequence: CASSFWQGLGYTF. CDR3 coding DNA: TGTGCCAGCAGTTTTTGGCAGGGTCTGGGCTACACCTTC.

This chain links TRBV4-1 with TRBJ2-2; D perhaps matches TRBD1 (6 bases). The V gene's germline CDR1 is MGHRA and CDR2 YSYEKL. Trimming took 4 bases from V and 6 from J, leaving 18 bases between them. CDR3 size: 16 residues. The CDR3 sequence: CASSLRTAQKAGELFF. The CDR3 DNA follows: TGCGCCAGCAGCCTTAGGACAGCCCAGAAGGCCGGGGAGCTGTTTTTT.

The chain recombines TRBV4-3 with TRBJ2-2; 10 bases are shared with TRBD2. Germline CDR1 reads LGHNA; CDR2 reads YSLEER. V lost 1 base to trimming and J lost 5 bases; unmatched junction nucleotides: 13. There are 19 residues in the CDR3. The CDR3 loop reads CASSQVARLAGGITGELFF. Here the CDR3 DNA reads TGCGCCAGCAGCCAAGTGGCTCGATTAGCGGGGGGTATAACCGGGGAGCTGTTTTTT.

The chain joins TRBV19 to TRBJ2-3, with 9 bases lining up with TRBD1. The CDR3 totals 17 residues. Losses at the gene ends were 5 bases for V and 6 bases for J; bases not matched to a gene: 15. Germline CDR1 reads LNHDA; CDR2 reads SQIVND (reference sequence). The CDR3 reads CASSSSGWGQGTDTQYF. Written as DNA, the CDR3 is TGTGCCAGTAGTTCGAGCGGGTGGGGACAGGGTACGGATACGCAGTATTTT.

This clone was recorded a few times. CDR3 coding DNA: TGTGCCAGCAGCCAAGACATAGCGGGAGCTAGTAATGAGCAGTTCTTC. Amino acids: CASSQDIAGASNEQFF. The chain uses TRBV4-2 and TRBJ2-1, with TRBD2 matching 9 bases. This CDR3 contains 16 residues. V was pared by 0 bases and J by 7 bases, with 7 bases of the junction left unmatched. Germline CDR1 LGHNA, CDR2 YNFKEQ.

The chain carries TRBV6-5 and TRBJ1-1; TRBD1 matches at 8 bases. V lost 2 bases and J lost 7; bases outside the gene matches: 3. The CDR3 sequence is 13 residues long. In germline, CDR1 is MNHEY, CDR2 SVGAGI. The CDR3 here is CASSYQTGVEAFF. CDR3 nucleotide sequence: TGTGCCAGCAGTTACCAGACAGGGGTTGAAGCTTTCTTT.

This chain connects TRBV5-6 to TRBJ2-7, with D unresolved. Trimming took 5 bases from V and 1 from J, leaving 10 bases between them. Germline loops: CDR1 SGHDT, CDR2 YYEEEE. There are 13 residues in the CDR3. The CDR3 reads CASSRDLSYEQYF. The CDR3 DNA reads as TGTGCCAGCAGTCGAGACCTATCCTACGAGCAGTACTTC.

The gene calls are TRBV6-5 and TRBJ1-6; 9 bases are a match to TRBD1. This CDR3 has 15 amino acids. V was pared by 4 bases and J by 8 bases, with 6 bases of the junction left unmatched. Germline CDR1 reads MNHEY; CDR2 reads SVGAGI. CDR3 nucleotides: TGTGCCAGCAGTTTAGGGGGACAGGGTGATTCACCCCTCCACTTT. It encodes CASSLGGQGDSPLHF.

This CDR3 reads CAWSGNRDQPQHF. CDR3 in DNA: TGTGCCTGGAGTGGGAACAGGGATCAGCCCCAGCATTTT. The chain recombines TRBV30 with TRBJ1-5; D is perhaps TRBD1 (6 bases). Germline V gene lookup returns CDR1 GTSNPN and CDR2 SVGIG (reference sequence). V lost 1 base and J lost 5, with 9 bases in between. This CDR3 spans 13 amino acids.

The chain uses TRBV5-4 and TRBJ2-3; weak D call: TRBD2 (6 bases). The CDR3 is 18 residues long. V dropped 0 bases and J dropped 0 bases, with 17 bases sitting between them. Per the germline V gene, CDR1 is SGHNT and CDR2 is YYREEE (reference sequence). CDR3 residues: CASSLARFGAGSTDTQYF. The CDR3 nucleotides read TGTGCCAGCAGCTTGGCGAGGTTTGGGGCGGGGAGCACAGATACGCAGTATTTT.

This CDR3 reads CASSPTSTDTQYF. The CDR3 coding sequence is TGTGCCAGCAGCCCTACGAGCACAGATACGCAGTATTTT. The V call is TRBV28, the J call TRBJ2-3; no definite D call. Germline assignment: CDR1 MDHEN and CDR2 SYDVKM. Trimming took off 6 bases at V and 0 bases at J, with 7 bases between the two ends. The length of the CDR3 is 13 residues.

V gene TRBV7-3 combines with J gene TRBJ2-3; D is uncertain. Germline assignment: CDR1 SGHTA and CDR2 FQGTGA. V was cut by 5 bases and J by 6 bases, with 12 bases left in between. The CDR3 has 13 residues. The CDR3 nucleotides read TGTGCCAGCAGCGCCTACGACCTCGATACGCAGTATTTT. Translation gives CASSAYDLDTQYF.

The chain uses TRBV5-1 and TRBJ2-2; D not certain. V lost 0 bases and J lost 7, with 10 bases in between. Germline V lookup: CDR1 SGHRS, CDR2 YFSETQ. The CDR3 totals 14 residues. The CDR3 sequence is CASSLEFENGELFF. The CDR3 DNA follows: TGCGCCAGCAGCTTGGAATTCGAGAACGGGGAGCTGTTTTTT. Supplemented by reference TRBV5-1 and TRBJ2-2, the full variable domain reads KAGVTQTPRYLIKTRGQQVTLSCSPISGHRSVSWYQQTPGQGLQFLFEYFSETQRNKGNFPGRFSGRQFSNSRSEMNVSTLELGDSALYLCASSLEFENGELFFGEGSRLTVL.

The gene calls are TRBV7-6 and TRBJ1-2; D unresolved. Between the trimmed V and J ends, which lost 1 base and 8 bases, there was a span of 17 bases. The CDR3 covers 15 residues. The germline gives CDR1 SGHVS, CDR2 FNYEAQ. The CDR3 sequence is CASSLDLTGGGGYTF. Written as DNA, the CDR3 is TGTGCCAGCAGCTTAGATCTAACGGGAGGCGGAGGCTACACCTTC.

This sequence joins TRBV15 and TRBJ1-1, with no clear D. V lost 2 bases and J lost 3, with 10 bases in between. Germline CDR1 is LNHNV and CDR2 is YYDKDF (reference sequence). The CDR3 is 14 residues long. The CDR3 region has the DNA TGTGCCACCAGCAGATTCAGACGGGACACTGAAGCTTTCTTT. Translating it yields CATSRFRRDTEAFF.

The rearrangement links TRBV7-2 to TRBJ2-7, with 8 bases lining up with TRBD1. CDR3 size: 16 residues. Germline V gives CDR1 SGHTA, CDR2 FQGNSA. Unmatched junction bases numbered 9, after V lost 0 bases and J lost 5 bases. The CDR3 region has the DNA TGTGCCAGCAGCTTAGCGGGGCGGACAGGGCATAACGAGCAGTACTTC. Translation gives CASSLAGRTGHNEQYF.

The chain carries TRBV5-1 and TRBJ2-2, with TRBD1 as a possible D gene (6 bases). V dropped 4 bases and J dropped 1 base, with 11 bases sitting between them. The CDR3 extends over 15 amino acids. Germline lookup yields CDR1 SGHRS and CDR2 YFSETQ. In DNA, the CDR3 is TGCGCCAGCAGCCCGCGGACAGTGAACACCGGGGAGCTGTTTTTT. Residues: CASSPRTVNTGELFF.

This clone was observed a single time. CDR3 protein: CASSALGMGEQFF. In DNA form, the CDR3 reads TGCGCCAGCAGTGCCCTAGGGATGGGGGAGCAGTTCTTC. The J gene is TRBJ2-1, the V gene TRBV10-2; D call uncertain. Germline V lookup: CDR1 WSHSY, CDR2 SAAADI. This CDR3 contains 13 residues. V was clipped by 4 bases and J by 10 bases, with 14 bases between them.